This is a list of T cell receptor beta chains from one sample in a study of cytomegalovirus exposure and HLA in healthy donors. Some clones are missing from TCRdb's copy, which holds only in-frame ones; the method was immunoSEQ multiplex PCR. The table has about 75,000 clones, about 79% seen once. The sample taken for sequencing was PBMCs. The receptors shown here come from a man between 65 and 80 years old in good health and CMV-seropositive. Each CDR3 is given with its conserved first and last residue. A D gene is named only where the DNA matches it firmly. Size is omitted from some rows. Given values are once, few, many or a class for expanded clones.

cdr3_aa: CSVDGAGVTDTQYF
cdr3_nt: TGCAGCGTTGACGGAGCGGGAGTGACAGATACGCAGTATTTT
clone_size: NA
v_call: TRBV29-1
j_call: TRBJ2-3
d_call: TRBD2
cdr3_length: 14

cdr3_aa: CASSDPGLAGGIVETQYF
cdr3_nt: TGTGCCAGCAGCGATCCCGGACTAGCGGGAGGGATAGTTGAGACCCAGTACTTC
clone_size: NA
v_call: TRBV25-1
j_call: TRBJ2-5
d_call: TRBD2
cdr3_length: 18

cdr3_aa: CASARILYINYGYTF
cdr3_nt: TGTGCCAGCGCCAGGATTCTTTATATTAACTATGGCTACACCTTC
clone_size: NA
v_call: TRBV6-1
j_call: TRBJ1-2
d_call: NA
cdr3_length: 15

cdr3_aa: CASRSGTGIFSSYNEQFF
cdr3_nt: TGCGCCAGCAGAAGCGGGACAGGGATCTTCAGCTCCTACAATGAGCAGTTCTTC
clone_size: NA
v_call: TRBV5-1
j_call: TRBJ2-1
d_call: TRBD1
cdr3_length: 18

cdr3_aa: CASSSPTSFYEQYF
cdr3_nt: TGTGCCAGCAGCTCACCGACTAGCTTCTACGAGCAGTACTTC
clone_size: NA
v_call: TRBV5-8
j_call: TRBJ2-7
d_call: TRBD2
cdr3_length: 14

cdr3_aa: CASIPDRGNTEAFF
cdr3_nt: TGTGCCAGCATTCCGGACAGGGGGAACACTGAAGCTTTCTTT
clone_size: once
v_call: TRBV6-5
j_call: TRBJ1-1
d_call: TRBD1
cdr3_length: 14

cdr3_aa: CASSYDRGDKNIQYF
cdr3_nt: TGCGCCAGCAGCTACGACAGGGGCGACAAAAACATTCAGTACTTC
clone_size: NA
v_call: TRBV5-1
j_call: TRBJ2-4
d_call: TRBD1
cdr3_length: 15

cdr3_aa: CASSQGAGGRNIQYF
cdr3_nt: TGTGCCAGCAGCCAAGGGGCAGGGGGGCGGAACATTCAGTACTTC
clone_size: NA
v_call: TRBV4-2
j_call: TRBJ2-4
d_call: NA
cdr3_length: 15

cdr3_aa: CASHGQDYNPPLHF
cdr3_nt: TGTGCCAGTCACGGACAGGACTATAATCCACCCCTCCACTTT
clone_size: NA
v_call: TRBV6-6
j_call: TRBJ1-6
d_call: TRBD1
cdr3_length: 14

cdr3_aa: CASSTREGNEKLFF
cdr3_nt: TGCGCCAGCAGCACCAGGGAGGGGAATGAAAAACTGTTTTTT
clone_size: NA
v_call: TRBV4-1
j_call: TRBJ1-4
d_call: NA
cdr3_length: 14

cdr3_aa: CASSLSRYEQYF
cdr3_nt: TGTGCCAGCAGCTTATCCCGCTACGAGCAGTACTTC
clone_size: NA
v_call: TRBV7-9
j_call: TRBJ2-7
d_call: NA
cdr3_length: 12

cdr3_aa: CASSLAGAYEQYF
cdr3_nt: TGTGCCAGCAGCCTAGCGGGAGCCTACGAGCAGTACTTC
clone_size: few
v_call: TRBV7-9
j_call: TRBJ2-7
d_call: TRBD2
cdr3_length: 13

cdr3_aa: CASSREQGAPKQYF
cdr3_nt: TGCGCCAGCAGCAGGGAGCAGGGGGCGCCTAAGCAGTACTTC
clone_size: NA
v_call: TRBV5-1
j_call: TRBJ2-7
d_call: TRBD1
cdr3_length: 14

cdr3_aa: CASSSGQQETQYF
cdr3_nt: TGTGCCAGCAGCAGTGGACAGCAAGAGACCCAGTACTTC
clone_size: NA
v_call: TRBV7-2
j_call: TRBJ2-5
d_call: NA
cdr3_length: 13

cdr3_aa: CASSQDRGANTGELFF
cdr3_nt: TGCGCCAGCAGCCAAGATCGGGGGGCGAACACCGGGGAGCTGTTTTTT
clone_size: NA
v_call: TRBV4-3
j_call: TRBJ2-2
d_call: TRBD2
cdr3_length: 16

cdr3_aa: CASSSGFRGDTQYF
cdr3_nt: TGTGCCAGTAGTAGCGGTTTCCGCGGAGATACGCAGTATTTT
clone_size: NA
v_call: TRBV19
j_call: TRBJ2-3
d_call: NA
cdr3_length: 14

cdr3_aa: CASSGLGTGGYYGYTF
cdr3_nt: TGTGCCAGCAGCGGACTCGGGACAGGGGGCTACTATGGCTACACCTTC
clone_size: NA
v_call: TRBV9
j_call: TRBJ1-2
d_call: TRBD1
cdr3_length: 16

cdr3_aa: CASSKQRVNTEAFF
cdr3_nt: TGTGCCAGCAGTAAACAGAGAGTGAACACTGAAGCTTTCTTT
clone_size: NA
v_call: TRBV6-5
j_call: TRBJ1-1
d_call: NA
cdr3_length: 14

cdr3_aa: CASSQDWGEYQETQYF
cdr3_nt: TGCGCCAGCAGCCAAGATTGGGGGGAGTACCAAGAGACCCAGTACTTC
clone_size: NA
v_call: TRBV4-3
j_call: TRBJ2-5
d_call: NA
cdr3_length: 16

cdr3_aa: CASSTGQGETQYF
cdr3_nt: TGTGCCAGTAGTACAGGACAGGGGGAGACCCAGTACTTC
clone_size: NA
v_call: TRBV19
j_call: TRBJ2-5
d_call: TRBD1
cdr3_length: 13